This is a list of T cell receptor beta chains from one sample in a study of beta chain features in type 1 diabetes. Measured with immunoSEQ multiplex PCR; TCRdb has only the in-frame clones, and not every one. Altogether about 250,000 clones are present, 11% being singletons, with the ten largest covering about 0.018%. The sample comprised naive CD4+ T cells from blood. All receptors come from a man aged 25 to 45 with type 1 diabetes. CDR3s include the opening cysteine and the closing phenylalanine or tryptophan. A D gene is named only where the DNA matches it firmly. Clone size is not always given. Where it is, it says once, few, many or a class for expanded clones.

V	D	size	J	CDR3	DNA
TRBV9	TRBD2	few	TRBJ2-7	CASSVAGGGDSYEQYF	TGTGCCAGCAGCGTAGCTGGCGGGGGGGACTCCTACGAGCAGTACTTC
TRBV9	.	.	TRBJ2-7	CASSVGLGTYEQYF	TGTGCCAGCAGCGTAGGACTAGGTACCTACGAGCAGTACTTC
TRBV19	.	once	TRBJ1-1	CASSMDKAKGAFF	TGTGCCAGTAGTATGGACAAGGCGAAGGGGGCTTTCTTT
TRBV11-2	TRBD1	few	TRBJ2-7	CASSSWTGSYEQYF	TGTGCCAGCAGCTCCTGGACAGGCTCCTACGAGCAGTACTTC
TRBV11-1	TRBD1	.	TRBJ1-1	CASSARTGVNTEAFF	TGTGCCAGCAGCGCCCGGACAGGGGTGAACACTGAAGCTTTCTTT
TRBV5-1	TRBD1	.	TRBJ2-3	CASRLQGSPSTDTQYF	TGCGCCAGCAGATTACAGGGGTCGCCGAGCACAGATACGCAGTATTTT
TRBV14	.	.	TRBJ1-5	CASSPGNQPQHF	TGTGCCAGCAGCCCCGGCAATCAGCCCCAGCATTTT
TRBV5-1	.	.	TRBJ1-1	CASTGGGPNTEAFF	TGCGCCAGCACTGGGGGGGGGCCGAACACTGAAGCTTTCTTT
TRBV11-2	.	.	TRBJ2-5	CASSQTRQAETQYF	TGTGCCAGCAGCCAGACTCGACAGGCGGAGACCCAGTACTTC
TRBV2	.	few	TRBJ1-1	CASSSQNTEAFF	TGTGCCAGCAGCAGTCAGAACACTGAAGCTTTCTTT
TRBV7-8	TRBD1	.	TRBJ2-7	CASSLASVPGQGGLGREQYF	TGTGCCAGCAGCTTAGCGTCTGTTCCGGGACAGGGGGGTCTTGGTAGAGAGCAGTACTTC
TRBV7-2	TRBD1	few	TRBJ2-5	CASSRDRGEETQYF	TGTGCCAGCAGCCGGGACAGGGGAGAAGAGACCCAGTACTTC
TRBV15	.	.	TRBJ2-5	CATSRDITEETQYF	TGTGCCACCAGCAGAGATATTACGGAAGAGACCCAGTACTTC
TRBV7-2	.	.	TRBJ2-5	CASTQGGQETQYF	TGTGCCAGCACCCAGGGGGGACAAGAGACCCAGTACTTC
TRBV20-1	.	few	TRBJ2-7	CSAARAFEQYF	TGCAGTGCGGCCAGGGCCTTCGAGCAGTACTTC
TRBV2	.	.	TRBJ2-2	CASTADRVTGELFF	TGTGCCAGCACCGCCGACAGAGTCACCGGGGAGCTGTTTTTT
TRBV10-3	.	.	TRBJ2-2	CAIMKDPERTLFF	TGTGCCATCATGAAGGACCCCGAAAGGACACTGTTTTTT
TRBV2	.	few	TRBJ2-1	CASKEGSGPNEQFF	TGTGCCAGCAAGGAGGGGTCGGGTCCCAATGAGCAGTTCTTC
TRBV4-1	TRBD2	few	TRBJ2-1	CASSLFSGGAYNEQFF	TGCGCCAGCAGCCTTTTCAGCGGGGGGGCCTACAATGAGCAGTTCTTC
TRBV7-9	TRBD1	few	TRBJ1-1	CASSLSQTGDRAFF	TGTGCCAGCAGCTTATCGCAGACAGGGGATCGGGCTTTCTTT
TRBV5-4	.	few	TRBJ2-3	CASSSTDTQYF	TGTGCCAGCAGCTCTACAGATACGCAGTATTTT
TRBV28	.	.	TRBJ2-2	CASSPWGRNTGELFF	TGTGCCAGCAGCCCCTGGGGGCGGAACACCGGGGAGCTGTTTTTT
TRBV6-6	.	.	TRBJ1-1	CASSLKGVTEAFF	TGTGCCAGCAGTCTTAAGGGGGTTACTGAAGCTTTCTTT
TRBV19	.	few	TRBJ2-2	CASRPAEYRTTGELFF	TGTGCCAGCCGACCGGCGGAGTATAGAACCACCGGGGAGCTGTTTTTT
TRBV18	.	.	TRBJ2-6	CASSPRAITGANVLTF	TGTGCCAGCTCCCCCCGCGCTATAACTGGGGCCAACGTCCTGACTTTC
TRBV28	TRBD1	few	TRBJ2-7	CASSLPAHRGSSYEQYF	TGTGCCAGCAGTTTACCCGCCCACAGGGGCTCCTCCTACGAGCAGTACTTC
TRBV14	.	few	TRBJ2-1	CASSRGTAREQFF	TGTGCCAGCAGCCGCGGGACGGCGAGGGAGCAGTTCTTC
TRBV29-1	.	few	TRBJ2-3	CSVAGAGTDTQYF	TGCAGCGTTGCAGGGGCGGGCACAGATACGCAGTATTTT
TRBV10-3	.	.	TRBJ2-5	CAISESGGQETQYF	TGTGCCATCAGTGAGTCGGGCGGGCAGGAGACCCAGTACTTC
TRBV12-5	TRBD2	few	TRBJ2-7	CASAGTSDKQYF	TGTGCTAGTGCCGGGACTAGCGATAAGCAGTACTTC
TRBV21-1	.	few	TRBJ2-3	CASNSGQGQPDTQYF	TGTGCCAGCAACTCGGGACAGGGGCAACCTGATACGCAGTATTTT
TRBV11-1	TRBD1	few	TRBJ2-2	CASSLLYSDRAGELFF	TGTGCCAGCAGCTTACTCTATTCCGACAGGGCCGGGGAGCTGTTTTTT
TRBV4-2	TRBD2	few	TRBJ2-1	CASSQVASGGDEQFF	TGTGCCAGCAGCCAAGTGGCTAGCGGGGGGGACGAGCAGTTCTTC
TRBV5-1	.	.	TRBJ2-5	CASSLGTALGETQYF	TGCGCCAGCAGCTTGGGGACAGCCCTGGGAGAGACCCAGTACTTC
TRBV2	TRBD1	few	TRBJ1-6	CASSATGGGRSPLHF	TGTGCCAGCAGCGCCACAGGGGGCGGGCGCTCACCCCTCCACTTT
TRBV19	.	.	TRBJ1-5	CASSAGMINQPQHF	TGTGCCAGTAGTGCAGGGATGATTAATCAGCCCCAGCATTTT
TRBV7-9	.	few	TRBJ2-1	CAGIGGGTYNEQFF	TGTGCCGGAATAGGGGGGGGAACCTACAATGAGCAGTTCTTC
TRBV2	.	.	TRBJ2-6	CASRGGGGANVLTF	TGTGCCAGCAGAGGGGGTGGTGGGGCCAACGTCCTGACTTTC
TRBV10-3	TRBD1	.	TRBJ1-2	CAINTQGARGYTF	TGTGCCATCAACACACAGGGGGCGCGTGGCTACACCTTC
TRBV27	TRBD1	.	TRBJ2-7	CASSLSNQGAGEQYF	TGTGCCAGCAGTTTATCGAACCAGGGGGCAGGCGAGCAGTACTTC
TRBV7-9	.	few	TRBJ2-2	CASSQGSGNTGELFF	TGTGCCAGCAGCCAAGGTAGCGGGAACACCGGGGAGCTGTTTTTT
TRBV5-6	.	few	TRBJ1-1	CASSPGYYTAEAFF	TGTGCCAGCAGTCCAGGGTACTATACGGCTGAAGCTTTCTTT
TRBV29-1	TRBD1	few	TRBJ2-7	CSVRGSYEQYF	TGCAGCGTCAGGGGGTCCTACGAGCAGTACTTC
TRBV6-5	.	.	TRBJ2-3	CASRSASDTQYF	TGTGCCAGCCGATCCGCGTCAGATACGCAGTATTTT
TRBV18	TRBD2	.	TRBJ2-3	CASSLLAGDTDTQYF	TGTGCCAGCTCACTCCTAGCGGGTGACACAGATACGCAGTATTTT
TRBV30	.	few	TRBJ1-3	CAWSEAPGYTGNTIYF	TGTGCCTGGAGTGAGGCTCCCGGGTATACTGGAAACACCATATATTTT
TRBV6-5	TRBD1	.	TRBJ2-3	CASTRQGADTQYF	TGTGCCAGCACACGACAGGGGGCGGATACGCAGTATTTT
TRBV4-3	.	.	TRBJ2-3	CASSQERWSLSTDTQYF	TGCGCCAGCAGCCAAGAAAGGTGGAGTTTGTCAACAGATACGCAGTATTTT
TRBV9	TRBD2	few	TRBJ2-4	CASSASLAGGLNIQYF	TGTGCCAGCAGCGCCTCACTAGCGGGGGGTTTAAACATTCAGTACTTC
TRBV5-4	TRBD1	few	TRBJ2-1	CASSPTGASSYNEQFF	TGTGCCAGCAGCCCTACAGGGGCCAGCTCCTACAATGAGCAGTTCTTC
TRBV28	.	few	TRBJ1-2	CASTDRANYGYTF	TGTGCCAGTACGGACAGAGCTAACTATGGCTACACCTTC
TRBV27	TRBD1	.	TRBJ1-6	CASRSHRGSLSPLHF	TGTGCCAGCAGATCTCACAGGGGAAGTCTTTCACCCCTCCACTTT
TRBV27	.	few	TRBJ2-3	CASISGHRRRGFTDTQYF	TGTGCCAGCATATCTGGTCACCGAAGGCGGGGCTTCACAGATACGCAGTATTTT